What follows are 30 T cell receptor beta chains derived from one specimen sequenced in a study of OX40 agonist ivuxolimab in advanced cancers. Library preparation employed the immunoSEQ multiplex PCR assay. TCRdb retrieved this table from immuneACCESS and kept in-frame rearrangements only. Not all clones are present; in checked studies, unresolved V genes account for under half, and no reason is known for the remainder. This sample gives tens of thousands of clones in total; 84% of them show up just once. 0.95% to 1.3% of the sample rests with the top ten. The specimen comprised CD4+ or CD8+ T cells sorted from blood, sampled in a trial of the OX40 agonist ivuxolimab. The receptors here all came from an adult with an advanced solid tumor such as melanoma, head and neck, liver or kidney cancer.

The chain is built from TRBV6-5 and TRBJ1-2, with D perhaps TRBD1 (5 bases). There are 12 residues in the CDR3. The V end lost 7 bases, the J end lost 4 bases, and 10 bases lay between the germline ends. The germline V gene has CDR1 MNHEY and CDR2 SVGAGI. The DNA of the CDR3 is TGTGCCAGCATCGGCAGGGTCTATGGCTACACCTTC. Translating it yields CASIGRVYGYTF.

The V and J genes are TRBV11-2 and TRBJ2-1; 7 nucleotides match TRBD1. The germline gives CDR1 SGHAT, CDR2 FQNNGV. V gave up 2 bases and J gave up 7 bases; unmatched junction bases: 5. CDR3 length: 14 residues. The CDR3 region is CASSLTLQGNEQFF. CDR3 in DNA: TGTGCCAGCAGCTTAACGCTACAGGGGAATGAGCAGTTCTTC.

The CDR3 DNA sequence: TGCAGCGTTGCCGAGACAGGGGACCAGCCCCAGCATTTT. Amino acid sequence: CSVAETGDQPQHF. The chain joins TRBV29-1 to TRBJ1-5; 8 nucleotides align to TRBD1. The ends lost 4 bases at V and 7 bases at J; junction bases unmatched: 6. Germline V CDR1 and CDR2: SQVTM, ANQGSEA. The CDR3 is made up of 13 amino acids.

The V call is TRBV11-2, the J call TRBJ1-6; D perhaps matches TRBD1 (5 bases). Deletions cut 3 bases from V and 7 bases from J, with 16 bases between. Per germline, CDR1 SGHAT and CDR2 FQNNGV. The CDR3 totals 16 residues. The CDR3 DNA sequence: TGTGCCAGCAGCTTTATTTCTACAGGAAGGAATTCACCCCTCCACTTT. Protein sequence: CASSFISTGRNSPLHF. Drawing the rest from reference TRBV11-2 and TRBJ1-6, the complete variable domain is EAGVAQSPRYKIIEKRQSVAFWCNPISGHATLYWYQQILGQGPKLLIQFQNNGVVDDSQLPKDRFSAERLKGVDSTLKIQPAKLEDSAVYLCASSFISTGRNSPLHFGNGTRLTVT.

This chain connects TRBV6-5 to TRBJ1-1; D is unresolved. The CDR3 loop spans 11 amino acids. Trimming stripped 7 bases from V and 1 base from J, with 4 bases between. Per germline, CDR1 MNHEY and CDR2 SVGAGI. The CDR3 loop is CASTRNTEAFF. CDR3 DNA: TGTGCCAGCACGAGGAACACTGAAGCTTTCTTT.

The V and J genes are TRBV2 and TRBJ1-2; D not resolved. The V end lost 7 bases, the J end lost 3 bases, and 12 bases lay between the germline ends. The CDR3 runs 13 residues. Germline lookup yields CDR1 SNHLY and CDR2 FYNNEI. The chain's CDR3 is CASMVKDYYGYTF. The CDR3, as DNA: TGTGCCAGCATGGTCAAAGACTACTATGGCTACACCTTC.

V is TRBV7-9 and J is TRBJ1-2; D is possibly TRBD1 (5 bases). Germline values: CDR1 SEHNR, CDR2 FQNEAQ (reference sequence). Trimming took 1 base from V and 3 from J, leaving 9 bases between them. The CDR3 sequence is 14 residues long. CDR3 DNA sequence: TGTGCCAGCAGCTTAGGACAGTCTTACTATGGCTACACCTTC. Translating it yields CASSLGQSYYGYTF.

V is TRBV7-2 and J is TRBJ1-5; D is unclear. The V gene's germline CDR1 is SGHTA and CDR2 FQGNSA. The CDR3 is 15 amino acids. V was cut by 1 base and J by 6 bases, with 13 bases left in between. The CDR3 protein is CASSLGSGFGQPQHF. The CDR3 DNA reads as TGTGCCAGCAGCTTAGGGTCCGGGTTCGGTCAGCCCCAGCATTTT.

The J gene is TRBJ2-5, the V gene TRBV18, with D unresolved. CDR3 length equals 14 residues. The germline V and J ends were trimmed by 3 bases and 0 bases, with 8 bases remaining between them. Germline V gene data show CDR1 as KGHSH and CDR2 as LQKENI. CDR3 DNA sequence: TGTGCCAGCTCACCGCCCGGGTACCAAGAGACCCAGTACTTC. It encodes CASSPPGYQETQYF. The complete variable domain, with remaining parts taken from reference TRBV18 and TRBJ2-5, reads NAGVMQNPRHLVRRRGQEARLRCSPMKGHSHVYWYRQLPEEGLKFMVYLQKENIIDESGMPKERFSAEFPKEGPSILRIQQVVRGDSAAYFCASSPPGYQETQYFGPGTRLLVL.

The rearrangement uses TRBV6-6 and TRBJ2-5; D gene unclear. CDR1 MNHNY and CDR2 SVGAGI come from the germline V gene (reference sequence). The CDR3 sequence is 15 residues long. The ends were cut back, 2 bases at V and 5 bases at J, with 15 bases in the middle. CDR3 in amino acids: CASSYSSIRAETQYF. The CDR3 DNA reads TGTGCCAGCAGTTACAGCAGCATCAGAGCGGAGACCCAGTACTTC.

J is TRBJ2-2 and V is TRBV6-5; a possible D gene is TRBD2 (5 bases). The CDR3 covers 14 residues. Trimming took 5 bases from V and 2 from J, leaving 9 bases between them. Germline V gives CDR1 MNHEY, CDR2 SVGAGI. For the CDR3, the DNA is TGTGCCAGCAGTGACTGGACTAACACCGGGGAGCTGTTTTTT. Protein sequence: CASSDWTNTGELFF.

V usage is TRBV2 and J usage is TRBJ1-1; possibly TRBD1 for D (6 bases). V lost 3 bases to trimming and J lost 9 bases, with 8 bases between them. CDR3 size: 11 residues. CDR1 is SNHLY, CDR2 FYNNEI, per germline. CDR3 region: CASSDGTKAFF. The CDR3 DNA reads as TGTGCCAGCAGTGATGGGACAAAAGCTTTCTTT.

The V gene is TRBV19, the J gene TRBJ1-1, with D possibly TRBD1 on 6 matching bases. Trimming cost V 5 bases and J 7 bases, with 11 bases left between them. This CDR3 is built from 12 residues. In germline, CDR1 is LNHDA, CDR2 SQIVND (reference sequence). CDR3 sequence: CASSPRTDEAFF. CDR3 DNA: TGTGCCAGTAGTCCACGGACAGATGAAGCTTTCTTT.

V gene TRBV5-6 combines with J gene TRBJ2-5, with a possible D match to TRBD1 (5 bases). CDR1 and CDR2 (germline): SGHDT, YYEEEE. The CDR3 runs to 12 residues. Trimming removed 2 bases at V and 7 bases at J, with 9 bases between. Here the CDR3 DNA reads TGTGCCAGCAGCTTAGGGGTTAGGACCCAGTACTTC. Its protein is CASSLGVRTQYF. The variable domain in full, completed from reference TRBV5-6 and TRBJ2-5, reads DAGVTQSPTHLIKTRGQQVTLRCSPKSGHDTVSWYQQALGQGPQFIFQYYEEEERQRGNFPDRFSGHQFPNYSSELNVNALLLGDSALYLCASSLGVRTQYFGPGTRLLVL.

This rearrangement joins TRBV27 to TRBJ1-2, with D possibly being TRBD1 (6 bases). CDR3 length: 13 residues. Trimming removed 4 bases at V and 7 bases at J, with 13 bases between. Germline V gene data show CDR1 as MNHEY and CDR2 as SMNVEV (reference sequence). CDR3 nucleotide sequence: TGTGCCAGCAGTTCGGGGGCCTGGGCTGGCTACACCTTC. It yields the protein CASSSGAWAGYTF.

This clone has just one count. J is TRBJ1-5 and V is TRBV4-3, with D possibly matching TRBD1 (6 bases). This CDR3 has 19 residues. The ends were cut back, 1 base at V and 1 base at J, with 20 bases in the middle. CDR1 is LGHNA, CDR2 YSLEER, per germline. The CDR3 DNA reads TGCGCCAGCAGCCAAGTCTACGGAGGGAGGGGGTTGAGCAATCAGCCCCAGCATTTT. Protein sequence: CASSQVYGGRGLSNQPQHF.

The chain's CDR3 is CASSYSGGAKNIQYF. As DNA, the CDR3 is TGTGCCAGCAGTTACTCGGGGGGCGCCAAAAACATTCAGTACTTC. The chain joins TRBV6-6 to TRBJ2-4; D could derive from TRBD1 or TRBD2 (6 bases each). The germline V and J ends were trimmed by 0 bases and 1 base, with 7 bases remaining between them. Germline V CDR1 and CDR2: MNHNY, SVGAGI (reference sequence). The CDR3 is made up of 15 amino acids.

The chain has TRBV2 and TRBJ1-1; no firm D call. CDR1 and CDR2 (germline): SNHLY, FYNNEI. The CDR3 length is 11 residues. Trimming cost V 7 bases and J 10 bases, with 13 bases left between them. The CDR3 DNA reads TGTGCCAGCACTCGGGAGGAGGGAGCTTTCTTT. It translates to CASTREEGAFF. The variable domain in full, with the rest retrieved from reference TRBV2 and TRBJ1-1, is EPEVTQTPSHQVTQMGQEVILRCVPISNHLYFYWYRQILGQKVEFLVSFYNNEISEKSEIFDDQFSVERPDGSNFTLKIRSTKLEDSAMYFCASTREEGAFFGQGTRLTVV.

V gene TRBV7-8 combines with J gene TRBJ1-2; 7 bases align to TRBD1. V was pared by 5 bases and J by 8 bases, with 8 bases of the junction left unmatched. Germline CDR1 reads SGHVS; CDR2 reads FQNEAQ. CDR3 length equals 13 residues. DNA of the CDR3: TGTGCCAGCAGCGTCGACAGGGTGTACGGCTACACCTTC. It yields the protein CASSVDRVYGYTF.

The rearrangement uses TRBV7-2 and TRBJ2-1; 10 positions match TRBD2. Trimming removed 6 bases from V and 9 bases from J; junction bases left unmatched: 14. The length of the CDR3 is 16 residues. Germline V CDR1 and CDR2: SGHTA, FQGNSA. Here the CDR3 reads CASRSPSGGPRGEQFF. Written as DNA, the CDR3 is TGTGCCAGCAGGTCCCCTAGCGGGGGCCCCCGGGGTGAGCAGTTCTTC.

The chain combines TRBV7-9 with TRBJ1-5; TRBD1 is a possible D gene (6 bases). Germline CDR1 SEHNR, CDR2 FQNEAQ (reference sequence). The CDR3 loop spans 13 amino acids. Trimming shortened V by 6 bases and J by 7 bases, and 13 bases separated the two germline ends. The CDR3 loop reads CASRKGVGQPQHF. For the CDR3, the DNA is TGTGCCAGCAGAAAGGGGGTTGGGCAGCCCCAGCATTTT.

This rearrangement joins TRBV19 to TRBJ2-7, with 9 nucleotides matching TRBD2. The CDR3 runs 16 residues. The V gene's germline CDR1 is LNHDA and CDR2 SQIVND (reference sequence). Losses at the gene ends were 4 bases for V and 3 bases for J; bases not matched to a gene: 10. The CDR3 sequence is CASSRSSGTSNYEQYF. CDR3 coding DNA: TGTGCCAGTAGTAGAAGCTCCGGGACTAGCAACTACGAGCAGTACTTC.

The chain uses TRBV5-1 and TRBJ2-2, with TRBD1 identical over 8 bases. The CDR3 is 14 amino acids. Germline CDR1 and CDR2: SGHRS and YFSETQ. The junction had 4 bases not matched to a gene; V was cut back by 7 bases and J by 2 bases. The CDR3 here is CASSTGDNTGELFF. As DNA, the CDR3 is TGCGCCAGCTCGACAGGGGATAACACCGGGGAGCTGTTTTTT.

The chain carries TRBV7-2 and TRBJ1-1, with D hard to call. In germline, CDR1 is SGHTA, CDR2 FQGNSA. CDR3 length: 12 residues. Trimming shortened V by 1 base and J by 11 bases, and 11 bases separated the two germline ends. The CDR3 DNA sequence: TGTGCCAGCAGCTTAGTTGGTCGTCTGGCTTTCTTT. Residues: CASSLVGRLAFF.

This clone was seen a single time. This chain connects TRBV6-6 to TRBJ2-2, with 12 bases that match TRBD2. From germline, CDR1 is MNHNY and CDR2 SVGAGI (reference sequence). V lost 6 bases, J lost 1 base, and 3 bases stayed unmatched. The CDR3 extends over 16 amino acids. The CDR3 coding sequence is TGTGCCAGCAGCAGGACTAGCGGGGAGAACACCGGGGAGCTGTTTTTT. Amino acid sequence: CASSRTSGENTGELFF.

The gene calls are TRBV4-1 and TRBJ1-5, with 9 bases lining up with TRBD1. The CDR3 sequence is 16 residues long. From germline, CDR1 is MGHRA and CDR2 YSYEKL. The J segment lost 7 bases and the V segment lost 0 bases, leaving 7 bases of the junction unmatched. CDR3 in amino acids: CASSQEGQGLGQPQHF. DNA of the CDR3: TGCGCCAGCAGCCAAGAGGGACAGGGTTTGGGGCAGCCCCAGCATTTT.

The chain links TRBV7-2 to TRBJ2-2; no definite D call. This CDR3 is built from 14 residues. Germline V gene lookup returns CDR1 SGHTA and CDR2 FQGNSA. V was clipped by 5 bases and J by 1 base, with 8 bases between them. CDR3: CASSPDWNTGELFF. In DNA, the CDR3 is TGTGCCAGCAGCCCCGATTGGAACACCGGGGAGCTGTTTTTT.

The chain joins TRBV18 to TRBJ1-2; TRBD1 is a possible D gene (5 bases). CDR3 length: 17 amino acids. V lost 5 bases, J lost 0 bases, and 19 bases lay in between. Germline lookup yields CDR1 KGHSH and CDR2 LQKENI. CDR3 nucleotide sequence: TGTGCCAGCTCAGCTATTACACCCCGGGACTCTAACTATGGCTACACCTTC. It specifies CASSAITPRDSNYGYTF.

The rearrangement joins TRBV29-1 to TRBJ2-7; D gene uncertain. This CDR3 comprises 12 residues. Germline V gene lookup returns CDR1 SQVTM and CDR2 ANQGSEA. Trimming took 4 bases from V and 2 from J, leaving 9 bases between them. DNA for the CDR3: TGCAGCGTTGGAGAAATAACCTACGAGCAGTACTTC. Translation: CSVGEITYEQYF.

This chain joins TRBV6-1 and TRBJ1-1; 9 nucleotides align to TRBD1. Germline lookup yields CDR1 MNHNS and CDR2 SASEGT. The CDR3 consists of 13 residues. V was pared by 10 bases and J by 8 bases, with 11 bases of the junction left unmatched. This chain's CDR3 is CANSMDRGREAFF. CDR3 bases: TGTGCCAACTCGATGGACAGGGGCAGGGAAGCTTTCTTT.